The 8 T cell receptor beta chains in this list originate from one sample, sequenced in a study of control samples from healthy donors and cancer patients. The assay was immunoSEQ multiplex PCR, and TCRdb's table has in-frame clones only and misses some. The repertoire holds 20,000 to 30,000 clones, approximately 91% seen once, with about an eighth in the top ten. The sequenced material came from PBMCs. All receptors derive from a man aged 50 or older with lung cancer.

This sequence joins TRBV21-1 and TRBJ2-7. TRBV21-1 is recorded as a pseudogene. CDR3 length: 13 residues. CDR3 region: CASSAGTNFEQYF. The CDR3 nucleotides are TGTGCCAGCAGCGCCGGGACGAACTTCGAGCAGTACTTC.

The chain has TRBV6-5 and TRBJ2-5, with 7 bases fitting TRBD1. J was trimmed by 0 bases and V by 6 bases; bases with no gene match: 4. The CDR3 contains 14 residues. CDR1 and CDR2 (germline): MNHEY, SVGAGI. For the CDR3, the DNA is TGTGCCAGCAGAACCGGGACAGACCAAGAGACCCAGTACTTC. This translates into CASRTGTDQETQYF.

The chain recombines TRBV3-1 (or the pseudogene TRBV3-2) with TRBJ2-7, with 7 nucleotides matching TRBD1. This CDR3 is built from 14 residues. V lost 6 bases and J lost 2; bases outside the gene matches: 7. Germline assignment: CDR1 LGHDT and CDR2 YNNKEL (reference sequence). This chain's CDR3 is CASSPPDRAYEQYF. CDR3 DNA sequence: TGTGCCAGCAGTCCCCCTGACAGGGCCTACGAGCAGTACTTC.

V and J are TRBV28 and TRBJ1-2; 10 bases match TRBD1. CDR1 and CDR2 (germline): MDHEN, SYDVKM. CDR3 size: 14 residues. V gave up 5 bases and J gave up 8 bases; unmatched junction bases: 8. CDR3 protein: CASSPGQGVGGYTF. The CDR3 region has the DNA TGTGCCAGCAGTCCCGGACAGGGGGTTGGGGGCTACACCTTC.

The chain links TRBV3-1 (or the pseudogene TRBV3-2) to TRBJ2-7; D assignment may be TRBD1 or TRBD2 (6 bases each). The CDR3 extends over 15 amino acids. Trimming took off 4 bases at V and 0 bases at J, with 13 bases between the two ends. Germline CDR1 is LGHDT and CDR2 is YNNKEL (reference sequence). CDR3 region: CASSPGARGSYEQYF. In DNA, the CDR3 is TGTGCCAGCAGCCCGGGGGCCCGGGGCTCCTACGAGCAGTACTTC.

Concerning this clone: Mismatch with germline at one junction end may stem from a read error. The sample has other DNA sequences that encode this CDR3 too. The CDR3 coding sequence is TGTGCCAGCTCGCCACCGAGTGCCCGCACAGATACGCAGTATTTT. Encoded protein: CASSPPSARTDTQYF. J is TRBJ2-3 and V is TRBV18; no firm D call. This CDR3 has 15 amino acids. The germline CDR1 and CDR2 sequences are KGHSH and LQKENI.

This chain joins TRBV7-3 and TRBJ2-5; 11 bases match TRBD2. The CDR3 has 18 amino acids. From germline, CDR1 is SGHTA and CDR2 FQGTGA. The V segment lost 5 bases and the J segment 3 bases; nucleotides outside the gene matches: 14. This CDR3 reads CASSPKGSGGAEEETQYF. The CDR3, as DNA: TGTGCCAGCAGCCCCAAAGGTAGCGGGGGGGCCGAGGAAGAGACCCAGTACTTC.

The chain is built from TRBV30 and TRBJ1-4; 9 bases line up with TRBD1. Per germline, CDR1 GTSNPN and CDR2 SVGIG (reference sequence). The CDR3 covers 12 residues. The CDR3 DNA sequence: TGTGCATCGGGGACAGGGAGCGAAAAACTGTTTTTT. Protein sequence: CASGTGSEKLFF.